The 14 T cell receptor beta chains below all came from one sample that was sequenced in a study of blood T cells in healthy people across ages. Together with a sample-barcoded 5' primer, a J-beta primer mix was included in a second PCR lasting about 6 to 12 cycles. TCRdb called the 5' RACE reads again in MiXCR, with one record for every CDR3 protein. This sample has about 1,800,000 distinct CDR3 sequences, with 28% found just once. Sequencing was performed on blood. The receptor source for this set is a woman in her 30s in good health.

The J gene is TRBJ2-3, the V gene TRBV18; the D gene is possibly TRBD2 (5 bases). V was shortened by 6 bases and J by 2 bases, with 15 bases between the two germline ends. The CDR3 covers 15 residues. Germline V gives CDR1 KGHSH, CDR2 LQKENI. CDR3 nucleotides: TGTGCCAGCTCCCTTAGCGTGGGAATCACAGATACGCAGTATTTT. This codes for CASSLSVGITDTQYF.

The table lists this clonotype with a few counts. The chain has TRBV28 and TRBJ2-3; no definite D call. CDR3 length: 11 amino acids. With 4 bases removed from V and 7 bases from J, the gap between germline ends came to 6 bases. Germline CDR1 MDHEN, CDR2 SYDVKM. This CDR3 reads CASSWKYTQYF. CDR3 coding DNA: TGTGCCAGCAGTTGGAAGTATACGCAGTATTTT.

J is TRBJ1-3 and V is TRBV7-8, with D possibly TRBD1 on 6 matching bases. The CDR3 runs 17 residues. From germline, CDR1 is SGHVS and CDR2 FQNEAQ. V was clipped by 2 bases and J by 0 bases, with 14 bases between them. In nucleotides, the CDR3 is TGTGCCAGCAGCTTACCCTCGACAGGCTCCTCTGGAAACACCATATATTTT. Its protein product is CASSLPSTGSSGNTIYF.

The J gene is TRBJ2-1, the V gene TRBV29-1, with D possibly TRBD1 on 6 matching bases. Germline loops: CDR1 SQVTM, CDR2 ANQGSEA. V was cut by 7 bases and J by 7 bases, with 14 bases left in between. This CDR3 contains 12 residues. CDR3 DNA: TGCAGCGCCCGGACAGCCAGGAATGAGCAGTTCTTC. Residues: CSARTARNEQFF.

On this clonotype: Germline is not matched at one junction end, which may reflect a read error. This sequence joins TRBV12-3 or TRBV12-4 and TRBJ2-4; D is unclear. The CDR3 totals 14 residues. CDR3 sequence reads: CAGSVRPAKNIQYF. CDR3 nucleotides: TGTGCCGGCAGTGTAAGACCAGCCAAAAACATTCAGTACTTC.

The table lists this clonotype with a few counts. The gene calls are TRBV20-1 and TRBJ2-1; 12 positions agree with TRBD2. The CDR3 runs to 15 residues. After removal of 5 bases from V and 2 bases from J, the junction contained 4 bases not matched to a gene. Germline CDR1 DFQATT, CDR2 SNEGSKA (reference sequence). CDR3: CSAATSGRPYNEQFF. CDR3 nucleotide sequence: TGCAGTGCTGCGACTAGCGGGAGACCCTACAATGAGCAGTTCTTC.

This clonotype has more than one count but fewer than ten. J is TRBJ1-5 and V is TRBV15, with D unresolved. Germline CDR1 LNHNV, CDR2 YYDKDF (reference sequence). The V end lost 0 bases, the J end lost 3 bases, and 6 bases lay between the germline ends. This CDR3 region has 14 residues. CDR3 residues: CATSRDTLNQPQHF. The CDR3 region has the DNA TGTGCCACCAGCAGAGATACCCTCAATCAGCCCCAGCATTTT.

CDR3 sequence reads: CSARGEDWGTQYF. The CDR3 bases are TGCAGTGCTAGAGGGGAGGATTGGGGTACGCAGTATTTT. The J gene is TRBJ2-3, the V gene TRBV20-1; tentatively, D is TRBD2 (6 bases). V shed 1 base and J shed 8 bases, with 13 bases lying between them. Germline V gives CDR1 DFQATT, CDR2 SNEGSKA (reference sequence). The CDR3 length is 13 residues.

This clonotype showed up just a few times. The chain recombines TRBV7-2 with TRBJ2-5, with D unclear. The germline CDR1 and CDR2 sequences are SGHTA and FQGNSA. The germline V and J ends were trimmed by 3 bases and 4 bases, with 15 bases remaining between them. The CDR3 consists of 15 residues. In DNA, the CDR3 is TGTGCCAGCAGCTTGTATGGGCTCGGGCGAGAGACCCAGTACTTC. Translating gives CASSLYGLGRETQYF.

About this clonotype itself: Its ends do not fully match the called genes, so a read error is possible. V usage is TRBV7-2 and J usage is TRBJ2-3; 7 nucleotides match TRBD1. Per germline, CDR1 SGHTA and CDR2 FQGNSA. The CDR3 spans 15 residues. This chain's CDR3 is CASSLTGARTDAQYF. CDR3 nucleotide sequence: TGTGCCAGCAGCTTAACAGGGGCGCGCACAGATGCGCAGTATTTT.

About this clonotype itself: One junction end disagrees with the germline gene, perhaps due to a read error. The chain joins TRBV28 to TRBJ2-2, with a weak D call TRBD1 (5 bases). The CDR3 is made up of 11 amino acids. Germline V gives CDR1 MDHEN, CDR2 SYDVKM. The CDR3: CASSLLGELFF. The CDR3 coding sequence is TGTGCCAGCAGTTTACTAGGGGAACTGTTTTTT.

This clonotype was seen more than once but under ten times. The V gene is TRBV20-1, the J gene TRBJ1-2; 7 bases agree with TRBD1. V trimming: 6 bases; J trimming: 7 bases; junction bases outside the gene matches: 8. CDR3 length equals 12 residues. CDR1 and CDR2 from the germline V gene are DFQATT and SNEGSKA (reference sequence). CDR3 amino acids: CSASDRNPGYTF. In DNA form, the CDR3 reads TGCAGTGCCTCGGACAGGAACCCTGGCTACACCTTC.

This clonotype showed up just a few times. The chain links TRBV5-1 to TRBJ1-4; D call uncertain. Germline lookup yields CDR1 SGHRS and CDR2 YFSETQ. V was trimmed by 7 bases and J by 5 bases, leaving 15 bases between them. This CDR3 comprises 14 residues. The CDR3 sequence: CASGDGTRNEKLFF. CDR3 in DNA: TGCGCCAGCGGCGACGGAACCCGGAATGAAAAACTGTTTTTT.

V is TRBV18 and J is TRBJ2-1; maybe TRBD2 (6 bases). Germline V gene data show CDR1 as KGHSH and CDR2 as LQKENI. The length of the CDR3 is 14 residues. V lost 3 bases to trimming and J lost 7 bases, with 13 bases between them. The CDR3 loop is CASSPPGTLNEQFF. Here the CDR3 DNA reads TGTGCCAGCTCACCCCCGGGGACTTTAAATGAGCAGTTCTTC.